The clone carrying this T cell receptor (beta chain) was observed at least ten times. Its antigen is undetermined. The sample originates from a study of CD8+CD57+ T cells in acquired aplastic anemia. As for the study in general: The mean DNA yield obtained from sorted CD4+ and CD8+ cells came to 3.2 ug. General observations from the study: There were some 30 CD8+ CDR3 sequences that occurred in both patients and controls. Patients versus controls showed no significant CD8+ Simpson's diversity difference.

The TCR beta profiling, which covered VDJ combination and CDR3 sequence, was carried out using genomic DNA as the template. TCRdb called the reads again in MiXCR, with one record for every CDR3 protein. This table holds about 110,000 distinct CDR3 sequences, roughly 51% found once. With V trimmed by 3 bases and J by 1 base, 11 bases remained unmatched. The CDR3 spans 20 residues. Germline V CDR1 and CDR2: ENHRY, SYGVKD. This chain connects TRBV10-3 to TRBJ2-1; 14 nucleotides align to TRBD2. Input material: sorted CD4+, CD8+, or CD8+CD57+ T cells (not recorded which) from PBMCs. The origin of this receptor is a human donor in good health, serving as a control. CDR3 DNA: TGTGCCATCAGTGACTCCGGACTAGCGGGGGGTAATTATTCCTACAATGAGCAGTTCTTC. Translating it yields CAISDSGLAGGNYSYNEQFF.